This T cell receptor (beta chain) was recorded in a study of cytomegalovirus exposure and HLA in healthy donors. In the study overall: The study's early data release held about 85 million unique TCRs from HLA-typed donors.

As to this clone: The antigen is undetermined.

Study-level points and caveats: Reported findings show TCR beta sequences accurately forecast HLA-A and HLA-B alleles in most subjects. A prior analysis recorded that most TCR beta V segments were productive about 87% or about 30% of the time.

The primer mix had 60 Vbeta and 13 Jbeta primers. Generated by immunoSEQ multiplex PCR, the TCRdb table keeps only in-frame clones and is missing some. The table shows under 200,000 clones, with more than 60% occurring only once. Germline CDR1 reads LNHNV; CDR2 reads YYDKDF (reference sequence). V was pared by 5 bases and J by 4 bases, with 9 bases of the junction left unmatched. The CDR3 extends over 17 amino acids. The chain employs TRBV15 and TRBJ2-1; 12 bases match TRBD2. Sequencing was performed on PBMCs. This TCR came from a male donor in good health and CMV-seronegative. CDR3 protein: CATSEDSGTSGYNEQFF. The CDR3 DNA reads as TGTGCCACCAGCGAAGACTCCGGGACTAGCGGGTACAATGAGCAGTTCTTC.